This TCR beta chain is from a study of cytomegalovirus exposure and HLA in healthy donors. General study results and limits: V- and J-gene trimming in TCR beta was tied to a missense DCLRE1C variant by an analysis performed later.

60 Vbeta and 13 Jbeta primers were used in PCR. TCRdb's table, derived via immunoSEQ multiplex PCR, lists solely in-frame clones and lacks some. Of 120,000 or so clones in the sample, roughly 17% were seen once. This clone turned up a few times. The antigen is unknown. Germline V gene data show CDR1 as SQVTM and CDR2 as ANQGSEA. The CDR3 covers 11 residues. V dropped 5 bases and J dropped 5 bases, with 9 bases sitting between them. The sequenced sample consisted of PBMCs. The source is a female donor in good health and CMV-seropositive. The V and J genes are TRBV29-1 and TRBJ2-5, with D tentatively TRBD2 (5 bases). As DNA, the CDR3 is TGCAGCGTTTCAAGGGAGGAGACCCAGTACTTC. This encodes CSVSREETQYF.